The 32 T cell receptor beta chains below come from one sample, sequenced in a study of vaccination and CD4 T cells after COVID-19. Treatment denoted: roughly ten-day PBMC culture with coronavirus spike peptide pools or control peptides (ViraFEST assay). These receptors have no identified antigens. The Oncomine TCR Beta short-read assay was applied to DNA of cultured CD4+ T cells. In TCRdb, the PCR reads were re-called with MiXCR into one record per CDR3 protein. Here the sample spans around 8,500 distinct CDR3 sequences, 15% to 25% being singletons. The sequencing used CD4+ T cells from blood, cultured in vitro, collected after SARS-CoV-2 vaccination. The receptors shown here come from a human donor who had recovered from COVID-19.

In this sample, this clonotype is medium-sized. The J gene is TRBJ2-5, the V gene TRBV20-1, with 10 bases that match TRBD2. V lost 3 bases to trimming and J lost 4 bases; unmatched junction nucleotides: 8. The CDR3 loop spans 15 amino acids. In germline, CDR1 is DFQATT, CDR2 SNEGSKA (reference sequence). The CDR3 DNA follows: TGCAGTGCTAGTATGCCTAGCGGGAGCCCAGAGACCCAGTACTTC. The encoded protein is CSASMPSGSPETQYF.

The chain joins TRBV7-2 to TRBJ2-7, with 8 positions matching TRBD1. Near its end, the DNA agrees better with TRBJ2-5, so the J call may be wrong. The CDR3 extends over 15 amino acids. Germline V gene sequence: CDR1 SGHTA, CDR2 FQGNSA. Written as DNA, the CDR3 is TGTGCCAGCTCACCACCTAGGACAGGGAAAGAGACCCAGTACTTC. This translates into CASSPPRTGKETQYF.

CDR3 nucleotides: TGTGCCAGCAGTTACTCAGGATTTGCGCCAACCCCCTATGAGCAGTTCTTC. Protein product: CASSYSGFAPTPYEQFF. The chain links TRBV6-5 to TRBJ2-1; D not certain. The V end was cut by 0 bases, the J end by 8 bases, with 20 bases between. The germline V gene has CDR1 MNHEY and CDR2 SVGAGI. The CDR3 runs to 17 residues.

This clonotype was detected only once. The CDR3 DNA follows: TGTGCCAGTAGTACAAACGGGACACCGTACATTCAGTACTTC. Its protein product is CASSTNGTPYIQYF. The chain recombines TRBV19 with TRBJ2-4; D might be TRBD1 (6 bases). The CDR3 totals 14 residues. Germline V gene sequence: CDR1 LNHDA, CDR2 SQIVND (reference sequence). V lost 4 bases and J 8 bases, leaving 15 bases between the germline ends.

The chain combines TRBV7-9 with TRBJ1-3; D perhaps matches TRBD1 (6 bases). The V gene's germline CDR1 is SEHNR and CDR2 FQNEAQ (reference sequence). Between the trimmed V and J ends, which lost 5 bases and 6 bases, there was a span of 17 bases. This CDR3 has 15 residues. The CDR3 here is CASSPRQVSENTIYF. The CDR3 nucleotides read TGTGCCAGCAGCCCAAGACAGGTTTCGGAAAACACCATATATTTT.

The rearrangement links TRBV7-6 to TRBJ2-5; D remains unclear. Germline-derived CDR1 and CDR2 are SGHVS and FNYEAQ. Trimming took off 5 bases at V and 5 bases at J, with 9 bases between the two ends. The CDR3 spans 12 residues. The CDR3 loop reads CASSRIDETQYF. DNA for the CDR3: TGTGCCAGCAGCCGGATTGATGAGACCCAGTACTTC.

This clonotype is labeled medium-sized. The V gene is TRBV7-2, the J gene TRBJ2-7; D is ambiguous. Trimming took off 5 bases at V and 2 bases at J, with 4 bases between the two ends. Looked up from germline, CDR1 is SGHTA and CDR2 is FQGNSA. The CDR3 sequence is 11 residues long. The CDR3 loop reads CASSIAYEQYF. Written as DNA, the CDR3 is TGTGCCAGCAGCATTGCCTACGAGCAGTACTTC.

The chain uses TRBV6-1 and TRBJ2-7, with a weak D call TRBD1 (6 bases). This CDR3 is built from 13 residues. V shed 5 bases and J shed 7 bases, with 15 bases lying between them. Germline V CDR1 and CDR2: MNHNS, SASEGT. The CDR3 nucleotides read TGTGCCAGCAGTAAAACAGGGTTCGGGGAGCAGTACTTC. Protein: CASSKTGFGEQYF.

This chain links TRBV28 with TRBJ2-1, with D tentatively TRBD1 (7 bases). The V and J ends lost 7 bases and 2 bases respectively, with 18 bases between them. CDR1 and CDR2 from the germline V gene are MDHEN and SYDVKM. The CDR3 runs 16 residues. CDR3 sequence (DNA): TGTGCCAGCACGGGGGCGACAGGGATGACCTACAATGAGCAGTTCTTC. It is translated as CASTGATGMTYNEQFF.

The chain uses TRBV19 and TRBJ1-2; no firm D call. Germline lookup yields CDR1 LNHDA and CDR2 SQIVND (reference sequence). Trimming left V 5 bases short and J 8 bases short, with 18 bases between. This CDR3 has 14 amino acids. The CDR3 spells CASSPPAGAYGYTF. Here the CDR3 DNA reads TGTGCCAGTAGTCCTCCGGCGGGAGCGTACGGCTACACCTTC. Together with reference TRBV19 and TRBJ1-2, the CDR3 gives the full variable domain: DGGITQSPKYLFRKEGQNVTLSCEQNLNHDAMYWYRQDPGQGLRLIYYSQIVNDFQKGDIAEGYSVSREKKESFPLTVTSAQKNPTAFYLCASSPPAGAYGYTFGSGTRLTVV.

This clonotype was observed once. V and J are TRBV11-2 and TRBJ2-7; D ambiguous. The CDR3 is 13 amino acids. Germline CDR1 SGHAT, CDR2 FQNNGV. V lost 5 bases, J lost 6 bases, and 14 bases lay in between. CDR3 protein: CASSPRGPGEQYF. The CDR3 DNA is TGTGCCAGCAGCCCCCGTGGGCCGGGCGAGCAGTACTTC.

This clonotype was seen ten or more times. DNA of the CDR3: TGCAGTGCAGATGAGAGCCGAGGGGCTGAAGCTTTCTTT. Residues: CSADESRGAEAFF. J is TRBJ1-1 and V is TRBV20-1; D possibly corresponds to TRBD1 (5 bases). This CDR3 region has 13 residues. Germline CDR1 is DFQATT and CDR2 is SNEGSKA (reference sequence). V lost 6 bases to trimming and J lost 6 bases, with 17 bases between them.

This clonotype qualifies as medium-sized. J is TRBJ2-7 and V is TRBV6-5; D possibly corresponds to TRBD2 (5 bases). The V and J ends lost 2 bases and 2 bases respectively, with 10 bases between them. Per germline, CDR1 MNHEY and CDR2 SVGAGI. This CDR3 comprises 14 residues. The CDR3 spells CASSYIGRAYEQYF. For the CDR3, the DNA is TGTGCCAGCAGTTACATAGGGAGAGCCTACGAGCAGTACTTC.

The chain links TRBV24-1 to TRBJ2-7; no clear D gene. This CDR3 is 16 amino acids long. Trimming stripped 2 bases from V and 0 bases from J, with 13 bases between. The germline gives CDR1 KGHDR, CDR2 SFDVKD. In nucleotides, the CDR3 is TGTGCCACCAGTGATTCGGGTCGGATCCTCTCCTACGAGCAGTACTTC. Translating it yields CATSDSGRILSYEQYF.

Sample share makes this clonotype medium-sized. The rearrangement uses TRBV20-1 and TRBJ1-5, with D unclear. V lost 3 bases and J lost 6, with 9 bases in between. Germline CDR1 is DFQATT and CDR2 is SNEGSKA (reference sequence). The CDR3 spans 12 residues. The CDR3 region is CSASRLGQPQHF. The CDR3 DNA follows: TGCAGTGCTAGCAGGTTAGGTCAGCCCCAGCATTTT.

The chain links TRBV5-1 to TRBJ1-1; D gene ambiguous. Looked up from germline, CDR1 is SGHRS and CDR2 is YFSETQ. Trimming took 4 bases from V and 1 from J, leaving 14 bases between them. CDR3 size: 15 residues. CDR3 protein: CASSAPERPNTEAFF. CDR3 nucleotide sequence: TGCGCCAGCAGCGCGCCCGAACGCCCGAACACTGAAGCTTTCTTT.

This clonotype was detected ten times or more. This chain joins TRBV15 and TRBJ2-2; 7 bases are a match to TRBD1. CDR1 is LNHNV, CDR2 YYDKDF, per germline (reference sequence). The trim removed 3 bases at V and 5 bases at J, leaving 3 bases unmatched. The CDR3 runs 14 residues. The CDR3 sequence: CATSSYRGTGELFF. The CDR3 DNA is TGTGCCACCAGCAGTTACAGGGGAACCGGGGAGCTGTTTTTT.

This clonotype showed up just a few times. The chain recombines TRBV7-9 with TRBJ1-6, with D possibly TRBD1 on 5 matching bases. Trimming removed 1 base at V and 3 bases at J, with 13 bases between. The CDR3 covers 17 residues. Per the germline V gene, CDR1 is SEHNR and CDR2 is FQNEAQ (reference sequence). The CDR3 region is CASSLGSGGDYNSPLHF. CDR3 coding DNA: TGTGCCAGCAGCTTAGGTTCCGGAGGGGACTATAATTCACCCCTCCACTTT.

This clonotype ranks as medium-sized. This rearrangement joins TRBV20-1 to TRBJ1-1, with 10 positions matching TRBD1. The trim removed 7 bases at V and 1 base at J, leaving 9 bases unmatched. This CDR3 spans 15 amino acids. Germline loops: CDR1 DFQATT, CDR2 SNEGSKA (reference sequence). CDR3 region: CSGRPGQGWNTEAFF. The CDR3 nucleotides are TGCAGTGGCCGCCCGGGACAGGGGTGGAACACTGAAGCTTTCTTT.

By share of the sample, this clonotype is medium-sized. This chain uses TRBV24-1 with TRBJ2-3; 7 nucleotides line up with TRBD1. V was clipped by 7 bases and J by 2 bases; unmatched bases: 5. The CDR3 has 14 amino acids. Germline CDR1 is KGHDR and CDR2 is SFDVKD. In DNA form, the CDR3 reads TGTGCCACCAGCAACAGGGGTGTCACAGATACGCAGTATTTT. Its translation is CATSNRGVTDTQYF.

This clonotype occurred a few times. The rearrangement joins TRBV4-3 to TRBJ2-7; 13 nucleotides agree with TRBD2. This CDR3 comprises 13 residues. J gave up 11 bases and V 4 bases, and 5 bases lay outside the gene matches. Germline V gives CDR1 LGHNA, CDR2 YSLEER. The CDR3 protein is CASSPGLAGIKYF. The CDR3 nucleotides are TGCGCCAGCAGCCCGGGACTAGCGGGAATTAAGTACTTC.

In this sample, this clonotype turned up a few times. The chain recombines TRBV7-3 with TRBJ2-7; 9 nucleotides align to TRBD1. CDR1 is SGHTA, CDR2 FQGTGA, per germline. V gave up 5 bases and J gave up 2 bases; unmatched junction bases: 7. CDR3 size: 15 residues. CDR3 sequence: CASSLGTGTPYEQYF. CDR3 nucleotide sequence: TGTGCCAGCAGCCTGGGGACAGGGACCCCCTACGAGCAGTACTTC.

This clonotype has a handful of counts. V gene TRBV10-3 combines with J gene TRBJ1-5; a possible D gene is TRBD1 (5 bases). Germline V gives CDR1 ENHRY, CDR2 SYGVKD. CDR3 length equals 13 residues. V lost 0 bases, J lost 7 bases, and 7 bases lay in between. The CDR3 sequence: CAISESQGQPQHF. Here the CDR3 DNA reads TGTGCCATCAGTGAGTCTCAGGGACAGCCCCAGCATTTT.

V usage is TRBV6-1 and J usage is TRBJ2-1; D possibly corresponds to TRBD1 (5 bases). There are 15 residues in the CDR3. CDR1 is MNHNS and CDR2 is SASEGT in the germline V gene. Trimming shortened V by 8 bases and J by 3 bases, and 17 bases separated the two germline ends. The CDR3 spells CASQINTGFYNEQFF. DNA for the CDR3: TGTGCCAGCCAAATTAATACAGGATTCTACAATGAGCAGTTCTTC.

The chain combines TRBV2 with TRBJ1-1; D is undetermined. CDR1 and CDR2 (germline): SNHLY, FYNNEI. There are 14 residues in the CDR3. The germline V and J ends were trimmed by 5 bases and 0 bases, with 10 bases remaining between them. CDR3 nucleotides: TGTGCCAGCAGTCGGTCTGACCTGAACACTGAAGCTTTCTTT. Translated, it gives CASSRSDLNTEAFF.

This sequence joins TRBV6-1 and TRBJ2-6; D not certain. Germline V gene lookup returns CDR1 MNHNS and CDR2 SASEGT. The CDR3 loop spans 15 amino acids. V lost 4 bases, J lost 0 bases, and 7 bases lay in between. The CDR3 loop reads CASSVLYSGANVLTF. CDR3 DNA sequence: TGTGCCAGCAGTGTATTGTACTCTGGGGCCAACGTCCTGACTTTC.

This chain links TRBV6-1 with TRBJ2-1; D call uncertain. The CDR3 extends over 14 amino acids. V shed 6 bases and J shed 0 bases, with 9 bases lying between them. Germline V lookup: CDR1 MNHNS, CDR2 SASEGT. Here the CDR3 DNA reads TGTGCCAGCAGAGGCGTAAACTCCTACAATGAGCAGTTCTTC. Its protein product is CASRGVNSYNEQFF.

The CDR3 spells CAISPKSENTEAFF. CDR3 sequence (DNA): TGTGCCATCAGTCCCAAGTCGGAGAACACTGAAGCTTTCTTT. J is TRBJ1-1 and V is TRBV10-3, with no clear D. The CDR3 loop spans 14 amino acids. CDR1 is ENHRY, CDR2 SYGVKD, per germline. V gave up 5 bases and J gave up 1 base, with 11 bases separating them.

The rearrangement joins TRBV5-1 to TRBJ2-3, with D perhaps being TRBD1 or TRBD2 (6 bases each). Germline CDR1 is SGHRS and CDR2 is YFSETQ. The V gene lost 0 bases and the J gene lost 0 bases, with 14 bases spanning the gap. The CDR3 spans 17 residues. The CDR3 sequence is CASSLVGGPTSTDTQYF. In nucleotides, the CDR3 is TGCGCCAGCAGCTTGGTGGGGGGCCCGACTAGCACAGATACGCAGTATTTT.

This clonotype showed up just once. CDR3 nucleotide sequence: TGTGCCATCAGTGAGAGGTCGAGCGCCAAAAACATTCAGTACTTC. Encoded protein: CAISERSSAKNIQYF. The chain joins TRBV10-3 to TRBJ2-4; no reliable D call. There are 15 residues in the CDR3. The germline V gene encodes CDR1 ENHRY and CDR2 SYGVKD. With 2 bases removed from V and 1 base from J, the gap between germline ends came to 9 bases.

This chain uses TRBV4-1 with TRBJ1-2; D unclear. Germline V gives CDR1 MGHRA, CDR2 YSYEKL. The CDR3 has 12 amino acids. V was shortened by 0 bases and J by 3 bases, with 2 bases between the two germline ends. CDR3 in DNA: TGCGCCAGCAGCCAAGACTACTATGGCTACACCTTC. The encoded protein is CASSQDYYGYTF.

This clonotype is medium-sized by share. The chain recombines TRBV20-1 with TRBJ2-3; D is unresolved. Germline CDR1 DFQATT, CDR2 SNEGSKA (reference sequence). Trimming shortened V by 2 bases and J by 4 bases, and 4 bases separated the two germline ends. The CDR3 has 11 residues. The CDR3 reads CSARLADTQYF. The DNA of the CDR3 is TGCAGTGCTAGACTAGCAGATACGCAGTATTTT.